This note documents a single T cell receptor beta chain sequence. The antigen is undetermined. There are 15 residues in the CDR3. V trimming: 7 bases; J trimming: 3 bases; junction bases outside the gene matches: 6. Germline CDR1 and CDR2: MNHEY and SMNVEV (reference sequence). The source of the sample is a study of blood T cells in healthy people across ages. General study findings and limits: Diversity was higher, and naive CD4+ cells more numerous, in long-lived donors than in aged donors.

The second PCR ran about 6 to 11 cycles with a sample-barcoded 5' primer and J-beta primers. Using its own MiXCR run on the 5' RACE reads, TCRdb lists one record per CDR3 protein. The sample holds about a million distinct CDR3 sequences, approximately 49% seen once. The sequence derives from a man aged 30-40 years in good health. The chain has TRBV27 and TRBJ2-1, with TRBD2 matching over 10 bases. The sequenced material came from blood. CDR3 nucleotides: TGTGCCAGCAATCCTCTAGCGGGGGACTACAATGAGCAGTTCTTC. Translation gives CASNPLAGDYNEQFF.